This entry features one T cell receptor (beta chain) sequence. Other DNA variants within this sample encode the same CDR3. Each cell subset's genomic DNA was divided evenly among several immunoSEQ plates. Clones were sequenced by immunoSEQ multiplex PCR, and TCRdb holds only the in-frame ones, with some missing. The profile covers fewer than 1.6 million clones, with approximately 98.5% appearing a single time and 0.36% taken by the ten largest. The sample comes from a study of shared clonotypes between healthy human individuals. This TCR came from a man aged 30 to 45 in good health. Material for sequencing was naive CD4+ T cells sorted from blood. Described subset: CD45RA+ positively selected.

This chain's CDR3 is CASSRTGYGYTF. As DNA, the CDR3 is TGTGCCAGCAGCCGAACCGGCTATGGCTACACCTTC. The gene calls are TRBV7-2 and TRBJ1-2; D not resolved. The CDR3 extends over 12 amino acids. With 5 bases removed from V and 4 bases from J, the gap between germline ends came to 8 bases. Germline CDR1 reads SGHTA; CDR2 reads FQGNSA.